The rows below give T cell receptor beta chains drawn from one sample of a study of blood T cell repertoires in COVID-19. TCRdb's table, derived via immunoSEQ multiplex PCR, lists solely in-frame clones and lacks some. This table holds some 200,000 clones, 75% to 90% found once. Source material: PBMCs or T cells enriched from blood (not recorded which). Every receptor here comes from a woman in her twenties or thirties who had recovered from COVID-19. CDR3s include the opening cysteine and the closing phenylalanine or tryptophan. D genes are given only for firm matches. Clone size is stated in some rows and not others, as once, few, many or a class when expanded.

clone_size	d_call	v_call	j_call	cdr3_nt	cdr3_aa
.	TRBD1	TRBV30	TRBJ1-3	TGTGCCTATACAACGACAGGGTCTGGAAACACCATATATTTT	CAYTTTGSGNTIYF
.	TRBD1	TRBV13	TRBJ1-1	TGTGCCAGCAGCGCAGAGACAGGGGGAGGCACTGAAGCTTTCTTT	CASSAETGGGTEAFF
.	.	TRBV5-5	TRBJ1-5	TGTGCCAGCAGCTTTCAGGGGCTGAGCAATCAGCCCCAGCATTTT	CASSFQGLSNQPQHF
.	.	TRBV4-2	TRBJ1-5	TGTGCCAGCAGCCTCCCCGGGGGTACTCAGCCCCAGCATTTT	CASSLPGGTQPQHF
.	TRBD1	TRBV29-1	TRBJ1-4	TGCAGCGTTCCGATAGCCGGGACAGAGGGCGAAAAACTGTTTTTT	CSVPIAGTEGEKLFF
.	TRBD2	TRBV19	TRBJ2-7	TGTGCCAGTAGTACCGGACTAGCGGTCTACGAGCAGTACTTC	CASSTGLAVYEQYF
.	TRBD1	TRBV24-1	TRBJ2-1	TGTGCCACCAGTGATTCGGACAGGGGAAAGGGCAATGAGCAGTTCTTC	CATSDSDRGKGNEQFF
few	.	TRBV6-5	TRBJ1-5	TGTGCCAGCAGAGACATAGGTCCTCAGCCCCAGCATTTT	CASRDIGPQPQHF
few	TRBD2	TRBV16	TRBJ2-1	TGTGCCAGCAGCCAATCGCGTCTAGCGGGCCCGGGGTTCTTC	CASSQSRLAGPGFF
few	.	TRBV6-6	TRBJ2-7	TGTGCCAGCAGTCTCCTTAAAGCGGCCTCCTACGAGCAGTACTTC	CASSLLKAASYEQYF
.	TRBD1	TRBV9	TRBJ1-5	TGTGCCAGCAGCCCAGGACAGGGGCTCAATCAGCCCCAGCATTTT	CASSPGQGLNQPQHF
.	.	TRBV24-1	TRBJ2-7	TGTGCCACCAGTGGCACAGGTTTCTACGAGCAGTACTTC	CATSGTGFYEQYF
.	TRBD1	TRBV7-3	TRBJ2-6	TGTGCCAGCAGCCTAGGGACAGGGAGAGGGGCCAACGTCCTGACTTTC	CASSLGTGRGANVLTF
.	.	TRBV11-3	TRBJ2-7	TGTGCCAGCAGCTTACAGGTCAGGTCCTACGAGCAGTACTTC	CASSLQVRSYEQYF
.	.	TRBV15	TRBJ2-5	TGTGCCACCAGCAGAGATCTGTCAAACAGAGAGACCCAGTACTTC	CATSRDLSNRETQYF
.	.	TRBV5-5	TRBJ1-4	TGTGCCAGCAGCCCACCGGACTCCGAACTGTTTTTT	CASSPPDSELFF
.	.	TRBV27	TRBJ1-2	TGTGCCAGCAGTCCCAGGTATTCGCAAGGCTACACCTTC	CASSPRYSQGYTF
.	.	TRBV5-1	TRBJ1-2	TGCGCCAGCAGCTCGGAGGGCTATGGCTACACCTTC	CASSSEGYGYTF
many	.	TRBV19	TRBJ1-2	TGTGCCAGTACCGCGGTCGGTGGAGGCTACACCTTC	CASTAVGGGYTF
once	TRBD1	TRBV27	TRBJ1-2	TGTGCCAGCAGTTTAACCCGGGACAGGGGTAATGGCTACACCTTC	CASSLTRDRGNGYTF
.	.	TRBV19	TRBJ1-2	TGTGCCAGTAATCCGGGACAAAACTATGGCTACACCTTC	CASNPGQNYGYTF
.	.	TRBV29-1	TRBJ2-1	TGCAGCGTTGACGATGATTCGGGACAACCCAATGAGCAGTTCTTC	CSVDDDSGQPNEQFF
.	.	TRBV7-2	TRBJ2-5	TGTGCCAGCACCCCTCTCGGTGTTGGAGAGACCCAGTACTTC	CASTPLGVGETQYF
.	.	TRBV29-1	TRBJ1-1	TGCAGCGTTATTGGGGCGCGTAGCACTGAAGCTTTCTTT	CSVIGARSTEAFF
.	.	TRBV29-1	TRBJ2-5	TGCAGCGCCGCATCTATACTCCGAGAGACCCAGTACTTC	CSAASILRETQYF
.	.	TRBV6-2/TRBV6-3	TRBJ2-7	TGTGCCAGCAGTTATTTGAGATACTACGAGCAGTACTTC	CASSYLRYYEQYF
.	.	TRBV27	TRBJ1-1	TGTGCCAGCAGTTTATTGCGGGGTACTGAAGCTTTCTTT	CASSLLRGTEAFF
.	.	TRBV14	TRBJ1-6	TGTGCCAGCAGCCCCCGACAAGGTGGGGCATCACCCCTCCACTTT	CASSPRQGGASPLHF
few	TRBD1	TRBV27	TRBJ1-2	TGTGCCAGCTGGGACAGCTATGGCTACACCTTC	CASWDSYGYTF
.	TRBD1	TRBV19	TRBJ1-6	TGTGCCAGTAGAGACAGGGACCGGTCCATCTCACCCCTCCACTTT	CASRDRDRSISPLHF
few	TRBD1	TRBV5-5	TRBJ1-5	TGTGCCAGCAGCTTCCGGGACAGGGGGAATCAGCCCCAGCATTTT	CASSFRDRGNQPQHF
.	.	TRBV6-5	TRBJ2-2	TGTGCCAGCAGTCGAGCTGTTACGAACACCGGGGAGCTGTTTTTT	CASSRAVTNTGELFF
.	TRBD1	TRBV5-1	TRBJ1-4	TGCGCCAGCAGCTTGTGGACAGGGAATGAAAAACTGTTTTTT	CASSLWTGNEKLFF